This is a list of T cell receptor beta chains from one sample in a study of blood T cell repertoires in COVID-19. TCRdb's copy holds only in-frame clones and misses some; the assay was immunoSEQ multiplex PCR. The sample holds more than 55,000 clones, around 70% seen once. Sequenced sample: peripheral blood. The receptors were gathered from a woman aged 70 to 79 with acute or convalescent COVID-19. Both conserved end residues are trimmed from each CDR3. Fields, in order: clone size, D gene, V gene, CDR3 protein. The D gene is left open where the match is weak. The size of a clone is reported for some rows only, either as once, few or many, or as a class for expanded clones.

size: -
D: TRBD1
V: TRBV18
CDR3: ASSYTGTDNTGELF

size: -
D: TRBD1
V: TRBV6-5
CDR3: ASRLNRGLYGYT

size: -
D: TRBD1
V: TRBV19
CDR3: ASSLPGQGVRETQY

size: -
D: -
V: TRBV14
CDR3: ASSQDRRGRDGYT

size: -
D: -
V: TRBV7-3
CDR3: ASREQNEELF

size: few
D: -
V: TRBV14
CDR3: ASSSGLTYGYT

size: -
D: -
V: TRBV2
CDR3: ASNTHTNTGELF

size: -
D: -
V: TRBV9
CDR3: ASSVEGGRPLQETQY

size: -
D: -
V: TRBV2
CDR3: ASRFTGSNQPQH

size: once
D: TRBD1
V: TRBV2
CDR3: ASSAQGANYGYT

size: few
D: TRBD2
V: TRBV24-1
CDR3: ATSDPTLAGVNNEQF

size: few
D: TRBD1
V: TRBV3-1/TRBV3-2
CDR3: ASSHNRGLMAEAF

size: -
D: -
V: TRBV4-1
CDR3: ASSQLGGGVRETQY

size: -
D: TRBD1
V: TRBV9
CDR3: ASSKGQGAGNSPLH

size: -
D: -
V: TRBV7-2
CDR3: ASSLGESRRRTEAF

size: few
D: -
V: TRBV7-9
CDR3: ASSLFGGGNTIY

size: -
D: TRBD2
V: TRBV7-7
CDR3: ASSSGLAGTNEQF

size: -
D: TRBD2
V: TRBV5-1
CDR3: ASSLGLLAGPEETQY

size: -
D: -
V: TRBV5-1
CDR3: ASSFGQSPKLEQF

size: -
D: -
V: TRBV19
CDR3: ASSTLRDFTQETQY